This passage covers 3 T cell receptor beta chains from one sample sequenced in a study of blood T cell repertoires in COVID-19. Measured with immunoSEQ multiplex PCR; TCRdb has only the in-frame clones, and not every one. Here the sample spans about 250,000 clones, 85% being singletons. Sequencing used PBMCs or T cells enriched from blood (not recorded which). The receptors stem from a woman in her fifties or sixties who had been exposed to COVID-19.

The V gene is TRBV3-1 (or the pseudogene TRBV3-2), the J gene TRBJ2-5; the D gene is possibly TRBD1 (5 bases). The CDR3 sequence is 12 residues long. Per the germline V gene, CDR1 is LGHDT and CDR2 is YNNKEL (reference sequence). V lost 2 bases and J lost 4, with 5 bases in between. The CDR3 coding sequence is TGTGCCAGCAGCCAACAGGGAGAGACCCAGTACTTC. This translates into CASSQQGETQYF.

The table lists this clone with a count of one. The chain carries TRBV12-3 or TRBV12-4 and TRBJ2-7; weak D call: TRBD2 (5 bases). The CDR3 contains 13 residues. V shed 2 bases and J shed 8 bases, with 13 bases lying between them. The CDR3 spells CASSLSTQRQQYF. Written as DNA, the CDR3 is TGTGCCAGCAGTTTATCAACCCAGCGGCAGCAGTACTTC.

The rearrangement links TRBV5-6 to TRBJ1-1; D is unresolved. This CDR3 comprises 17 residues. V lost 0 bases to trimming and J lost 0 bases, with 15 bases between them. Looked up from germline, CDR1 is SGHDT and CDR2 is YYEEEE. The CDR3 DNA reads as TGTGCCAGCAGCTTGGGTGAGGTCAGAAGAATGAACACTGAAGCTTTCTTT. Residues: CASSLGEVRRMNTEAFF.